This TCR beta chain was identified during a study of PD-1 blockade in classical Hodgkin lymphoma. As for the study in general: Nivolumab was given intravenously to patients at 3 mg/kg every 2 weeks.

CDR3 length equals 15 residues. V was cut by 1 base and J by 0 bases, with 7 bases left in between. Germline V gene sequence: CDR1 LNHDA, CDR2 SQIVND (reference sequence). Regarding the study as a whole: At baseline, newly diagnosed patients reportedly showed less TCR diversity than healthy donors.

In every patient, relapse followed autologous stem cell transplantation, while exposure to brentuximab vedotin differed. As for this clone: Its antigen is unknown.

Clones were sequenced by immunoSEQ multiplex PCR, and TCRdb holds only the in-frame ones, with some missing. Among 35,000 to 45,000 clones, approximately 70% were seen once, and the ten largest hold less than 4%. The sample consisted of peripheral blood mononuclear cells (PBMCs), taken at baseline. The chain recombines TRBV19 with TRBJ2-1; D remains ambiguous. This sequence was found in a human donor with classical Hodgkin lymphoma. CDR3 residues: CASSIGPSSYNEQFF. The CDR3 DNA is TGTGCCAGTAGTATAGGGCCAAGCTCCTACAATGAGCAGTTCTTC.